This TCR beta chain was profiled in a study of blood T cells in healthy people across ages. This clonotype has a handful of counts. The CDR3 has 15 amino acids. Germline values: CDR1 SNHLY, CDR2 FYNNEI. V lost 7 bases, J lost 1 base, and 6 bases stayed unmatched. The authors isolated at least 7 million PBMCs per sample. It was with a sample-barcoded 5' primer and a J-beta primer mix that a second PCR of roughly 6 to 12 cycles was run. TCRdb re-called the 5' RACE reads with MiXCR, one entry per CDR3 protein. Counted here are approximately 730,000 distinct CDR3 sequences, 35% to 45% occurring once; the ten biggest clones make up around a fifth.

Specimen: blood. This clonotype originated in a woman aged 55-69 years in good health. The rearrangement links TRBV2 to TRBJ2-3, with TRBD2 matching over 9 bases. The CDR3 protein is CASTRPSGGTDTQYF. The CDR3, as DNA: TGTGCCAGCACAAGGCCTAGCGGGGGCACAGATACGCAGTATTTT. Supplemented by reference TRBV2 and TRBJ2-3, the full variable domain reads EPEVTQTPSHQVTQMGQEVILRCVPISNHLYFYWYRQILGQKVEFLVSFYNNEISEKSEIFDDQFSVERPDGSNFTLKIRSTKLEDSAMYFCASTRPSGGTDTQYFGPGTRLTVL.